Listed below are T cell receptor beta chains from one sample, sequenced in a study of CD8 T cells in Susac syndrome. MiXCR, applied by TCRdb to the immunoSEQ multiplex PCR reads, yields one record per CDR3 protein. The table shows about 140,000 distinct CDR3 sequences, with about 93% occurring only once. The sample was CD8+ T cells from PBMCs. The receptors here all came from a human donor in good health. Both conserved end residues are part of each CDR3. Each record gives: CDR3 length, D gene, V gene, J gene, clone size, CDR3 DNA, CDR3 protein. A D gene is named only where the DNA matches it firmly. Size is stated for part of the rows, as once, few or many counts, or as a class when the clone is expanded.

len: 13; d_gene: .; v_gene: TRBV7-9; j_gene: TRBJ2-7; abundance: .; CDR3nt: TGTGCCAGCAGCTTCGTCGATCGACACGAGCAGTACTTC; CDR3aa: CASSFVDRHEQYF
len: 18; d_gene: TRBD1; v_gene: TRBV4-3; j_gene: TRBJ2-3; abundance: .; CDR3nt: TGCGCCAGCAGCCAAGTCCGGCAGGGGGCTTTTAGGACAGATACGCAGTATTTT; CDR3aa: CASSQVRQGAFRTDTQYF
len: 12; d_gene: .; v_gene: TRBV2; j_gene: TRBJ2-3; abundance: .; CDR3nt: TGTGCCAGCAGTGAGGGCACAGATACGCAGTATTTT; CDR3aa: CASSEGTDTQYF
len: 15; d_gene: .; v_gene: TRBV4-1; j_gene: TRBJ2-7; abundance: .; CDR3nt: TGCGCCAGCAGCCAAGAGATTCGGGCATCCTACGAGCAGTACTTC; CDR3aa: CASSQEIRASYEQYF
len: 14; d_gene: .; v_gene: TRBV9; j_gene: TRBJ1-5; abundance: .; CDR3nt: TGTGCCAGCAGCGAAGGACCCCCGAATCAGCCCCAGCATTTT; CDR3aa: CASSEGPPNQPQHF
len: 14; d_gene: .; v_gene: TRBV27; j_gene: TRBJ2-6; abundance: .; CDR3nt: TGTGCCAGCTGCAGGGGCTCTGGGGCCAACGTCCTGACTTTC; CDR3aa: CASCRGSGANVLTF
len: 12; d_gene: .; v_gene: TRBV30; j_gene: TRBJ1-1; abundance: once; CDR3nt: TGTGCCTGGAGTTTGTTGAACACTGAAGCTTTCTTT; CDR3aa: CAWSLLNTEAFF
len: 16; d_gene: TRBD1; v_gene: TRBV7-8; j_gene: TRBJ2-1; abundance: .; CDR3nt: TGTGCCAGCAGCGACCGGGACAGGGGGGCCTACAATGAGCAGTTCTTC; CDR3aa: CASSDRDRGAYNEQFF
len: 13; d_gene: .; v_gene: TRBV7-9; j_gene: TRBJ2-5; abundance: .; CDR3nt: TGTGCCAGCAGCCCCGCAGCGGTAGAGACCCAGTACTTC; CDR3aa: CASSPAAVETQYF
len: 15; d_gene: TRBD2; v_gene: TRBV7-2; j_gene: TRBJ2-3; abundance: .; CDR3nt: TGTGCCAGCAGCTTAGAGGGAGGGCCTGTAGATACGCAGTATTTT; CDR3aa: CASSLEGGPVDTQYF
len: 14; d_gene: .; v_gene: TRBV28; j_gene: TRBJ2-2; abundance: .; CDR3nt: TGTGCCAGCAGGACTTGGACAGTAGGAGGGGAGCTGTTTTTT; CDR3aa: CASRTWTVGGELFF
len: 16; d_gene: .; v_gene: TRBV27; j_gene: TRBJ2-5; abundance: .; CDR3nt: TGTGCCAGCAGTTCCAGACTAGATCGTTTGCTGGAGACCCAGTACTTC; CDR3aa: CASSSRLDRLLETQYF
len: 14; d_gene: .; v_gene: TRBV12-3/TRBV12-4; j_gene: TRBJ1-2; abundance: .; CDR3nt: TGTGCCAGCAGTCCCTTGGGGGCTAACTATGGCTACACCTTC; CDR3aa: CASSPLGANYGYTF
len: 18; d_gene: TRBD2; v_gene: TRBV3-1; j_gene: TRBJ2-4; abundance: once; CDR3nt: TGTGCCAGCAGCCAGATTAGCGGGAGGGAGTTCGACAAAAACATTCAGTACTTC; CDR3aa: CASSQISGREFDKNIQYF
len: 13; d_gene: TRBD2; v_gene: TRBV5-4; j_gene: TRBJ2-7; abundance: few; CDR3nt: TGTGCCAGCAGCTGGGGGACTACCTACGAGCAGTACTTC; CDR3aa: CASSWGTTYEQYF
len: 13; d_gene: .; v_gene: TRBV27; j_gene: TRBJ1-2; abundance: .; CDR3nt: TGTGCCAGCAGTTCCGGACAGTCCTATGGCTACACCTTC; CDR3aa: CASSSGQSYGYTF
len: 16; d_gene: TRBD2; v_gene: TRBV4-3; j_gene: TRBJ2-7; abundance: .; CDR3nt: TGCGCCAGCAGCCAAGATTGGAGACTAGCGGCCTACGAGCAGTACTTC; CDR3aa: CASSQDWRLAAYEQYF
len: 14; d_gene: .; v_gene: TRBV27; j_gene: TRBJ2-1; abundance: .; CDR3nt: TGTGCCAGCAAGGAGGGTAGCGGCTACAATGAGCAGTTCTTC; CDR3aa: CASKEGSGYNEQFF
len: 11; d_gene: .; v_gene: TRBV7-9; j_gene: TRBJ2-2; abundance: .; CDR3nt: TGTGCCAGCACCATTACCGGGGAGCTGTTTTTT; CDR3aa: CASTITGELFF
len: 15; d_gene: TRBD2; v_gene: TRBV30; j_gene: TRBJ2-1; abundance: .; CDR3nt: TGTGCCTGGAGTGTAATAGCGGGAGGTAGTGATGAGCAGTTCTTC; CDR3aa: CAWSVIAGGSDEQFF
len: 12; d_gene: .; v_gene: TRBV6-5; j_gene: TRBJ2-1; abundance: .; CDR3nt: TGTGCCAGCAGTTACTCTAGGAATGAGCAGTTCTTC; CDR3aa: CASSYSRNEQFF
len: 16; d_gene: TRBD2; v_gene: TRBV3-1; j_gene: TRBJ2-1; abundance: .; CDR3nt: TGTGCCAGCAGCCGAAAGGGACTAGCGGGAGAGAATGAGCAGTTCTTC; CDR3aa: CASSRKGLAGENEQFF